This T cell receptor (beta chain) was sequenced for a study of monozygotic twins with inflammatory bowel disease. There are 15 residues in the CDR3. The germline V gene has CDR1 SNHLY and CDR2 FYNNEI. TCRdb re-analyzed the 5' RACE reads; it lists each CDR3 protein once, without DNA. Its clone listing holds over 35,000 distinct CDR3 sequences. Sequencing input: blood. The origin of this receptor is a human donor with ulcerative colitis or Crohn's disease, or a healthy co-twin of an affected twin (not recorded which). The gene calls are TRBV2 and TRBJ2-7; checking the TCRdb D call of TRBD1 is not possible without DNA. This chain's CDR3 is CASHVIPGQGYEQYF. Together with reference TRBV2 and TRBJ2-7, the CDR3 gives the full variable domain: EPEVTQTPSHQVTQMGQEVILRCVPISNHLYFYWYRQILGQKVEFLVSFYNNEISEKSEIFDDQFSVERPDGSNFTLKIRSTKLEDSAMYFCASHVIPGQGYEQYFGPGTRLTVT.